One and the same sample provided the 27 T cell receptor beta chains below, sequenced in a study of T cell responses to AZD1222 COVID-19 vaccine. Sequencing used immunoSEQ multiplex PCR; TCRdb keeps in-frame clones, though not all of them. The sample shows about 140,000 clones, around 93% of them seen only once. The specimen comprised peripheral blood, sampled on day 0 of AZD1222 vaccination. The source of these receptors is an adult in good health.

V gene TRBV9 combines with J gene TRBJ1-1; D gene ambiguous. This CDR3 is built from 14 residues. V lost 0 bases and J 2 bases, leaving 8 bases between the germline ends. Germline V gene data show CDR1 as SGDLS and CDR2 as YYNGEE. The CDR3 region is CASSVAQDNTEAFF. The DNA of the CDR3 is TGTGCCAGCAGCGTAGCTCAAGATAACACTGAAGCTTTCTTT.

The genes are TRBV12-3 or TRBV12-4 and TRBJ1-1; perhaps TRBD1 as D (6 bases). The CDR3 runs to 13 residues. Trimming removed 3 bases at V and 4 bases at J, with 9 bases between. CDR3 loop: CASSLGGPTEAFF. CDR3 bases: TGTGCCAGCAGTTTGGGGGGGCCCACTGAAGCTTTCTTT.

The CDR3 DNA reads TGTGCCAGCAGCCGCGGGACGGTGAGGACTGAAGCTTTCTTT. It translates to CASSRGTVRTEAFF. This sequence joins TRBV5-4 and TRBJ1-1, with a tentative D call TRBD1 (5 bases). Trimming cost V 4 bases and J 5 bases, with 15 bases left between them. The V gene's germline CDR1 is SGHNT and CDR2 YYREEE (reference sequence). The CDR3 is 14 residues long.

The CDR3 sequence: CASRPGAASSYEQYF. DNA of the CDR3: TGTGCCAGCAGGCCCGGCGCGGCTAGCTCCTACGAGCAGTACTTC. The rearrangement joins TRBV6-5 to TRBJ2-7, with D unresolved. The length of the CDR3 is 15 residues. V was cut by 6 bases and J by 0 bases, with 15 bases left in between. Germline CDR1 reads MNHEY; CDR2 reads SVGAGI.

The chain combines TRBV9 with TRBJ1-2; maybe TRBD1 (6 bases). CDR3 length equals 15 residues. Germline V lookup: CDR1 SGDLS, CDR2 YYNGEE. Trimming took off 2 bases at V and 8 bases at J, with 19 bases between the two ends. The CDR3: CASSVDNRETWGYTF. Written as DNA, the CDR3 is TGTGCCAGCAGCGTGGATAACAGGGAGACCTGGGGCTACACCTTC.

This clone has only a few counts. This rearrangement joins TRBV18 to TRBJ1-3; TRBD1 agrees at 8 bases. This CDR3 has 18 amino acids. Germline CDR1 reads KGHSH; CDR2 reads LQKENI. Trimming cost V 4 bases and J 0 bases; bases outside gene matches: 11. CDR3 coding DNA: TGTGCCAGCTCACTGAAATCTACAGGGGGTGACTCTGGAAACACCATATATTTT. Translating it yields CASSLKSTGGDSGNTIYF.

This clone has only one observation. The chain recombines TRBV11-1 with TRBJ2-7; 7 nucleotides align to TRBD2. J gave up 11 bases and V 5 bases, and 15 bases lay outside the gene matches. The CDR3 totals 14 residues. CDR1 is SGHAT, CDR2 FQDESV, per germline (reference sequence). The CDR3: CASSPRTRPHLEYF. For the CDR3, the DNA is TGTGCCAGCAGCCCGCGGACTAGGCCTCACCTGGAGTACTTC.

The V gene is TRBV28, the J gene TRBJ1-2, with 8 bases fitting TRBD1. CDR1 is MDHEN and CDR2 is SYDVKM in the germline V gene. This CDR3 has 16 amino acids. Unmatched junction bases numbered 9, after V lost 3 bases and J lost 3 bases. CDR3 sequence (DNA): TGTGCCAGCAGTTTCCGGTGGGCAGGGGGCTACTATGGCTACACCTTC. Its protein is CASSFRWAGGYYGYTF.

This chain joins TRBV24-1 and TRBJ2-3; 10 bases map to TRBD2. The CDR3 runs to 13 residues. The germline gives CDR1 KGHDR, CDR2 SFDVKD. V shed 8 bases, J shed 3 bases, and the junction held 1 base outside the gene matches. The CDR3 is CATKAGGTDTQYF. The DNA of the CDR3 is TGTGCCACCAAAGCGGGAGGGACAGATACGCAGTATTTT.

The chain combines TRBV7-9 with TRBJ2-1; D is undetermined. The CDR3 has 12 residues. The V and J ends lost 5 bases and 6 bases respectively, with 8 bases between them. Germline loops: CDR1 SEHNR, CDR2 FQNEAQ (reference sequence). The CDR3 is CASSGVSNEQFF. DNA for the CDR3: TGTGCCAGCAGCGGGGTTTCCAATGAGCAGTTCTTC.

Written as DNA, the CDR3 is TGTGCCATCAGTGAGTCGGGACTAGCGGGAGTTCACGGCACAGATACGCAGTATTTT. Translation: CAISESGLAGVHGTDTQYF. The chain recombines TRBV10-3 with TRBJ2-3; 14 bases align to TRBD2. Germline V gene data show CDR1 as ENHRY and CDR2 as SYGVKD. The CDR3 spans 19 residues. J was trimmed by 1 base and V by 0 bases; bases with no gene match: 6.

In this sample, this clone turned up a few times. V usage is TRBV5-4 and J usage is TRBJ2-5, with 13 nucleotides matching TRBD2. In germline, CDR1 is SGHNT, CDR2 YYREEE (reference sequence). The V gene end was trimmed by 4 bases and the J gene end by 1 base; junction bases not matched to a gene: 4. CDR3 length: 16 residues. The CDR3 loop is CASSTRLAGGQETQYF. CDR3 nucleotide sequence: TGTGCCAGCAGCACCCGACTAGCGGGGGGCCAAGAGACCCAGTACTTC.

J is TRBJ2-1 and V is TRBV9, with 9 bases that match TRBD2. There are 17 residues in the CDR3. Per germline, CDR1 SGDLS and CDR2 YYNGEE. The V gene end was trimmed by 0 bases and the J gene end by 8 bases; junction bases not matched to a gene: 12. The CDR3 is CASSVEGSSGRLHEQFF. CDR3 sequence (DNA): TGTGCCAGCAGCGTAGAGGGGTCGAGCGGGAGGTTGCATGAGCAGTTCTTC.

The V and J genes are TRBV5-4 and TRBJ1-6, with a tentative D call TRBD1 (5 bases). The V end lost 0 bases, the J end lost 7 bases, and 11 bases lay between the germline ends. Germline CDR1 reads SGHNT; CDR2 reads YYREEE (reference sequence). The CDR3 spans 15 residues. The CDR3 spells CASSLDRRRNSPLHF. Written as DNA, the CDR3 is TGTGCCAGCAGCTTGGACAGGAGAAGGAATTCACCCCTCCACTTT.

The CDR3 reads CASSLWALAGVPYEQYF. CDR3 nucleotides: TGTGCCAGCAGTTTATGGGCCCTAGCGGGAGTCCCCTACGAGCAGTACTTC. The rearrangement joins TRBV27 to TRBJ2-7, with 10 bases matching TRBD2. The length of the CDR3 is 17 residues. The V and J ends lost 1 base and 2 bases, in that order; junction bases with no gene match: 8. The germline CDR1 and CDR2 sequences are MNHEY and SMNVEV (reference sequence).

The gene calls are TRBV7-9 and TRBJ1-1, with D maybe TRBD1 (5 bases). This CDR3 is 14 amino acids long. Trimming left V 2 bases short and J 7 bases short, with 14 bases between. Germline CDR1 SEHNR, CDR2 FQNEAQ (reference sequence). The CDR3 sequence is CASSLSGRVDEAFF. The CDR3, as DNA: TGTGCCAGCAGCTTATCGGGCAGGGTGGATGAAGCTTTCTTT.

The chain joins TRBV6-5 to TRBJ2-2; the D gene is possibly TRBD2 (5 bases). The CDR3 length is 14 residues. CDR1 and CDR2 (germline): MNHEY, SVGAGI. Trimming removed 6 bases at V and 3 bases at J, with 11 bases between. CDR3 sequence reads: CASSGEGDTGELFF. The DNA for the CDR3 is TGTGCCAGCAGCGGAGAGGGAGACACCGGGGAGCTGTTTTTT.

V usage is TRBV27 and J usage is TRBJ2-3, with 10 bases that match TRBD1. Germline CDR1 reads MNHEY; CDR2 reads SMNVEV (reference sequence). The CDR3 spans 17 residues. Trimming removed 6 bases from V and 3 bases from J; junction bases left unmatched: 12. The CDR3 DNA reads as TGTGCCAGCAGACCCGGGACAGGGGCCCTATGGACAGATACGCAGTATTTT. As protein: CASRPGTGALWTDTQYF.

The CDR3 spells CASSQIEGITEAFF. CDR3 nucleotide sequence: TGTGCCAGCAGCCAAATCGAGGGGATCACTGAAGCTTTCTTT. V gene TRBV16 combines with J gene TRBJ1-1, with D possibly matching TRBD1 (5 bases). The CDR3 covers 14 residues. Trimming pared 2 bases from V and 4 bases from J, leaving 11 bases between. CDR1 and CDR2 from the germline V gene are KGHSY and FQNENV. The full variable domain, with the rest looked up from reference TRBV16 and TRBJ1-1, is GEEVAQTPKHLVRGEGQKAKLYCAPIKGHSYVFWYQQVLKNEFKFLISFQNENVFDETGMPKERFSAKCLPNSPCSLEIQATKLEDSAVYFCASSQIEGITEAFFGQGTRLTVV.

The V call is TRBV6-5, the J call TRBJ2-7; tentatively, D is TRBD1 or TRBD2 (5 bases each). CDR1 is MNHEY, CDR2 SVGAGI, per germline. CDR3 length: 13 amino acids. Trimming took off 6 bases at V and 10 bases at J, with 19 bases between the two ends. The chain's CDR3 is CASSPGTPEHQYF. As DNA, the CDR3 is TGTGCCAGCAGCCCCGGGACCCCCGAACACCAGTACTTC.

This clone appeared a single time. The chain is built from TRBV5-5 and TRBJ2-3; D not certain. There are 16 residues in the CDR3. Trimming stripped 4 bases from V and 4 bases from J, with 19 bases between. Germline V gene lookup returns CDR1 SGHKS and CDR2 YYEKEE (reference sequence). CDR3 region: CASSATANTRPDTQYF. CDR3 sequence (DNA): TGTGCCAGCAGCGCAACAGCCAATACCCGACCAGATACGCAGTATTTT.

The CDR3 region is CASSDGTSFLETQYF. The CDR3 DNA reads as TGCGCCAGCAGCGACGGGACTAGCTTTTTGGAGACCCAGTACTTC. V usage is TRBV5-1 and J usage is TRBJ2-5; 9 nucleotides line up with TRBD2. The CDR3 sequence is 15 residues long. Germline V gene lookup returns CDR1 SGHRS and CDR2 YFSETQ. V trimming: 4 bases; J trimming: 5 bases; junction bases outside the gene matches: 9.

This clone is a singleton in its sample. The CDR3 DNA is TGCAGCGCCCAACTAGGTCGATCTGGGGCCAACGTCCTGACTTTC. Encoded protein: CSAQLGRSGANVLTF. This chain joins TRBV29-1 and TRBJ2-6, with D possibly being TRBD2 (5 bases). The germline V and J ends were trimmed by 7 bases and 1 base, with 14 bases remaining between them. The length of the CDR3 is 15 residues. Germline V gene lookup returns CDR1 SQVTM and CDR2 ANQGSEA. The whole variable domain, remainder taken from reference TRBV29-1 and TRBJ2-6, is SAVISQKPSRDICQRGTSLTIQCQVDSQVTMMFWYRQQPGQSLTLIATANQGSEATYESGFVIDKFPISRPNLTFSTLTVSNMSPEDSSIYLCSAQLGRSGANVLTFGAGSRLTVL.

This clone was observed a handful of times. CDR3: CASTPQGSSSGNTIYF. CDR3 sequence (DNA): TGTGCCAGCACCCCGCAGGGGTCGAGCTCTGGAAACACCATATATTTT. This chain joins TRBV25-1 and TRBJ1-3, with D possibly TRBD1 on 6 matching bases. Germline V lookup: CDR1 MGHDK, CDR2 SYGVNS. Deletions cut 7 bases from V and 0 bases from J, with 16 bases between. The CDR3 covers 16 residues.

V is TRBV2 and J is TRBJ1-1, with D perhaps matching TRBD1 (6 bases). Germline assignment: CDR1 SNHLY and CDR2 FYNNEI. V gave up 7 bases and J gave up 1 base, with 13 bases separating them. The CDR3 contains 14 residues. The CDR3 DNA is TGTGCCAGCATGAGGGGGGCGGCGAACACTGAAGCTTTCTTT. It translates to CASMRGAANTEAFF.

This clone showed up just once. CDR3 DNA: TGTGCCAGCAGTTCCGGGCCCGGGGGGGCCGTGTGGCATGAGCAGTTCTTC. Its translation is CASSSGPGGAVWHEQFF. The chain is built from TRBV6-2 or TRBV6-3 and TRBJ2-1; 8 bases line up with TRBD2. The germline gives CDR1 MNHEY, CDR2 SVGEGT. Losses at the gene ends were 4 bases for V and 8 bases for J; bases not matched to a gene: 16. The CDR3 sequence is 17 residues long.

This clone was observed a single time. The chain has TRBV4-2 and TRBJ1-1; no definite D call. V was cut by 3 bases and J by 7 bases, with 12 bases left in between. The germline CDR1 and CDR2 sequences are LGHNA and YNFKEQ. There are 13 residues in the CDR3. The CDR3 protein is CASSHPDGDEAFF. The CDR3 region has the DNA TGTGCCAGCAGCCACCCGGACGGAGATGAAGCTTTCTTT.